This T cell receptor beta chain was profiled in a study of OX40 agonist ivuxolimab in advanced cancers. Across the study: The study gave patients intravenous ivuxolimab at 0.01 to 10 mg/kg every 2 weeks.

Produced via immunoSEQ multiplex PCR; TCRdb's table is partial and in-frame only. This sample has roughly 120,000 clones, with 85% to 95% found just once. The CDR3 is 14 amino acids. V shed 10 bases and J shed 4 bases, with 17 bases lying between them. From germline, CDR1 is SGDLS and CDR2 YYNGEE. The material sequenced was CD4+ or CD8+ T cells sorted from blood, taken in a trial of the OX40 agonist ivuxolimab. This TCR derives from an adult with an advanced solid tumor such as melanoma, head and neck, liver or kidney cancer. J is TRBJ1-4 and V is TRBV9; maybe TRBD1 (5 bases). CDR3 sequence reads: CASAPDRINEKLFF. The CDR3 DNA sequence: TGTGCCTCTGCACCTGACAGAATTAATGAAAAACTGTTTTTT.